Listed below are T cell receptor beta chains from one sample, sequenced in a study of T cells after yellow fever vaccination. MiXCR, run by TCRdb on the 5' RACE reads, gives a single entry per CDR3 protein. The top ten hold approximately 3.5% of the sample, which has 250,000 to 350,000 distinct CDR3 sequences, approximately 10% seen once. The sample in question was CD4+ T cells sorted from PBMCs, obtained 5 days after the yellow fever booster vaccination. The receptors shown here come from a man aged 18 to 30 who received the YFV17D yellow fever vaccine. Each CDR3 is given without its conserved first and last residue.

j_call v_call cdr3_aa
TRBJ1-5 TRBV20-1 SARESVRGGDQPQH
TRBJ2-5 TRBV5-1 ASSLSGPYQETQY
TRBJ1-5 TRBV18 ASSPDRGSGEARQPQH
TRBJ1-2 TRBV29-1 SVEDQRSYGYT
TRBJ1-2 TRBV10-3 AISGGTGVMYGYT
TRBJ2-5 TRBV28 ASGEAGGQETQY
TRBJ2-3 TRBV25-1 ASSEYPDTQY
TRBJ1-4 TRBV2 AIPIGTDEKLF
TRBJ2-1 TRBV7-2 ASTTGWGPNEQF
TRBJ2-5 TRBV7-9 ASSRDHSMGTQY
TRBJ2-3 TRBV20-1 SARVPGGLGDTQY
TRBJ2-7 TRBV5-1 ASSIDSGGYEQY
TRBJ2-5 TRBV5-1 ASSLVRGQETQY
TRBJ2-6 TRBV5-1 ASSLGRQGTSGANVLT
TRBJ2-2 TRBV7-7 ASSFAVLTGELF
TRBJ2-2 TRBV10-3 AIFSGELF
TRBJ2-7 TRBV27 ASSRPAESYEQY
TRBJ2-7 TRBV6-2/TRBV6-3 ASRQPGTGSYEQY
TRBJ2-7 TRBV4-2 ASSQATGTYEQY
TRBJ1-5 TRBV5-1 ASSLSGTDQPQH
TRBJ2-1 TRBV18 ASSRRDRGSYNEQF
TRBJ2-3 TRBV29-1 SANPGTSSWDTQY
TRBJ2-3 TRBV7-2 ASSFSRTTDTQY
TRBJ1-4 TRBV12-3/TRBV12-4 ASSLIPQGTEKLF
TRBJ2-3 TRBV10-3 AIRRGTSGGADTQY
TRBJ2-3 TRBV28 ASSGGRADTQY
TRBJ2-3 TRBV5-6 ASLFVRDPRDTQY
TRBJ2-2 TRBV20-1 SARAGGNTGELF
TRBJ2-2 TRBV6-6 ASRTSGGAGELF
TRBJ1-1 TRBV9 ASSVEGGIYTEAF
TRBJ2-1 TRBV11-2 ASSLAGRRIYNEQF
TRBJ2-3 TRBV9 ASSVATGRTDTQY
TRBJ1-2 TRBV7-2 ASSEGRTYGYT
TRBJ2-5 TRBV24-1 ATSDSVRGGQETQY
TRBJ2-3 TRBV20-1 SARETSGGLTDTQY
TRBJ2-3 TRBV6-2/TRBV6-3 ASSYSVRRPRTDTQY
TRBJ2-1 TRBV10-2 ASVKGGGINEQF
TRBJ2-1 TRBV11-2 ASSLGVSGGAIYNEQF
TRBJ1-5 TRBV3-1 ASSQSSSNQPQH